This paragraph reports one TCR beta chain. The antigen remains undetermined. The CDR3 runs to 12 residues. V was pared by 8 bases and J by 6 bases, with 6 bases of the junction left unmatched. Germline CDR1 reads SNHLY; CDR2 reads FYNNEI. This entry belongs to a study of vaccination and CD4 T cells after COVID-19. Study-level points and caveats: Analysis of convalescent patients found that 304 of 307 vaccine-specific clones were spike mono-reactive.

Sample treatment: approximately 9-day PBMC culture with coronavirus spike peptide pools or control peptides (ViraFEST assay). PBMCs, plated at around 1.9 million per well, were grown in the presence of approximately 10 IU/ml IL-2 and roughly 9.5 ug/ml peptide pools. Cultured CD4+ T cell DNA was sequenced using the Oncomine TCR Beta short-read assay. TCRdb fed the PCR reads into MiXCR, producing one record per CDR3 protein. Here the sample spans about 21,000 distinct CDR3 sequences, around 50% being singletons. The material sequenced was CD4+ T cells from blood, cultured in vitro. The chain has TRBV2 and TRBJ2-7; TRBD1 agrees at 8 bases. This sequence originates from a human donor who had recovered from COVID-19. In DNA form, the CDR3 reads TGTGCCAGCTTGGGACAGGCTGGCGAGCAGTACTTC. Translating gives CASLGQAGEQYF.